What follows is one T cell receptor (beta chain) and its context. Its antigen is undetermined. Assay: immunoSEQ multiplex PCR; the TCRdb copy retains only in-frame clones and omits some. The sample comprises approximately 140,000 clones, less than 95% of which are singletons, and over 1% rests with the top ten. This sample is drawn from a study of T cell responses to AZD1222 COVID-19 vaccine. Study conclusions and caveats: Baseline seropositivity characterized only six or seven AZD1222 recipients. The study found vaccine-associated CD4 TCRs spanning spike, dominant at 160-218 and 743-854.

The V and J ends lost 0 bases and 6 bases respectively, with 10 bases between them. The germline CDR1 and CDR2 sequences are SGHRS and YFSETQ. The CDR3 covers 15 residues. Specimen: peripheral blood, collected on day 0 of AZD1222 vaccination. V and J are TRBV5-1 and TRBJ1-6, with unresolved D. This TCR was recovered from an adult in good health. CDR3 nucleotides: TGCGCCAGCAGCTTGGGCTTGGGAGGTAATTCACCCCTCCACTTT. Translated, it gives CASSLGLGGNSPLHF.